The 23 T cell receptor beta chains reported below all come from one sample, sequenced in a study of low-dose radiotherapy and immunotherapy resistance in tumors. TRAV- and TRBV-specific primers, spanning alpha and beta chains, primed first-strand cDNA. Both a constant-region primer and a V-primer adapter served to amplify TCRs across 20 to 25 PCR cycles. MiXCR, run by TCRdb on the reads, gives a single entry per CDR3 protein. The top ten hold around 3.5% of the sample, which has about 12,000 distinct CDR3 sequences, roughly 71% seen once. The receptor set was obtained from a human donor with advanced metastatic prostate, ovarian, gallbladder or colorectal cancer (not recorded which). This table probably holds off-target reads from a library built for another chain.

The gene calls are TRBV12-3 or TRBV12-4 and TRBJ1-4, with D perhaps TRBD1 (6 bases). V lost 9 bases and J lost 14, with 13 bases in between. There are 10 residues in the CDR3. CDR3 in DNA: TGTGCCAGTAGGGGGAAACGGCTGTTTTTT. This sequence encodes CASRGKRLFF.

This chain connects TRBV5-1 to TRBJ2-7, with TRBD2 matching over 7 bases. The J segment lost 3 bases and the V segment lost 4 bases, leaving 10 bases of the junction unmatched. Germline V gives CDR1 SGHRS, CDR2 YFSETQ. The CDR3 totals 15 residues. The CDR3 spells CASSRAGTTNYEQYF. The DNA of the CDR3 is TGCGCCAGCAGCCGTGCAGGGACTACGAACTACGAGCAGTACTTC.

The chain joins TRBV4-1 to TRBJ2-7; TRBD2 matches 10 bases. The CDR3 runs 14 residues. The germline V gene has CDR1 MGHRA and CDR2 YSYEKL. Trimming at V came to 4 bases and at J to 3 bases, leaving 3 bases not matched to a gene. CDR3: CASSLQREGYEQYF. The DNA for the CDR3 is TGCGCCAGCAGCCTCCAGCGGGAGGGCTACGAGCAGTACTTC.

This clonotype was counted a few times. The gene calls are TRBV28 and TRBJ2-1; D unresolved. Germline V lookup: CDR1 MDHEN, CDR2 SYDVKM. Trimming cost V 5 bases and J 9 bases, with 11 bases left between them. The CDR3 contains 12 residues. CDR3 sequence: CASSVWSGEQFF. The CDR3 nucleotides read TGTGCCAGCAGTGTTTGGTCGGGTGAGCAGTTCTTC.

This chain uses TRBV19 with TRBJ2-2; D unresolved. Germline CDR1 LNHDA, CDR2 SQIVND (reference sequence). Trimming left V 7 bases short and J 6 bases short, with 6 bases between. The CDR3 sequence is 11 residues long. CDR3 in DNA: TGTGCCAGTACCCTTGCCGGGGAGCTGTTTTTT. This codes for CASTLAGELFF.

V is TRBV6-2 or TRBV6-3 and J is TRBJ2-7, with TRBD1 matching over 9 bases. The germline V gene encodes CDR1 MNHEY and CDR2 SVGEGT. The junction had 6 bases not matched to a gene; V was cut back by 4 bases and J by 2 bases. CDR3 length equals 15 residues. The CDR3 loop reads CASSFPGQGAYEQYF. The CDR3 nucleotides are TGTGCCAGCAGTTTTCCGGGACAGGGAGCCTACGAGCAGTACTTC.

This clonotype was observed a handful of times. This CDR3 reads CASRPFGLSERGEQFF. CDR3 nucleotide sequence: TGTGCCAGCAGACCTTTCGGGCTAAGCGAGAGGGGTGAGCAGTTCTTC. J is TRBJ2-1 and V is TRBV6-2 or TRBV6-3; TRBD1 or TRBD2 may be the D gene (5 bases each). Germline loops: CDR1 MNHEY, CDR2 SVGEGT. CDR3 length: 16 amino acids. V dropped 6 bases and J dropped 9 bases, with 24 bases sitting between them.

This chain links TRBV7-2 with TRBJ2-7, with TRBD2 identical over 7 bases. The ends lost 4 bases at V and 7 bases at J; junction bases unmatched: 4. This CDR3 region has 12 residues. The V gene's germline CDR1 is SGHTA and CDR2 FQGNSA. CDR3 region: CASSWEGKEQYF. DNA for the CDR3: TGTGCCAGCAGCTGGGAGGGAAAGGAGCAGTACTTC.

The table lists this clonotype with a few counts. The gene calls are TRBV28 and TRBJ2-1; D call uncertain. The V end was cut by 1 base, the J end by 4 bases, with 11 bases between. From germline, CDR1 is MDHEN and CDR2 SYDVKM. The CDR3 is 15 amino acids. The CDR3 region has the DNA TGTGCCAGCAGTTTATTCTCTAGGAGATACAATGAGCAGTTCTTC. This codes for CASSLFSRRYNEQFF.

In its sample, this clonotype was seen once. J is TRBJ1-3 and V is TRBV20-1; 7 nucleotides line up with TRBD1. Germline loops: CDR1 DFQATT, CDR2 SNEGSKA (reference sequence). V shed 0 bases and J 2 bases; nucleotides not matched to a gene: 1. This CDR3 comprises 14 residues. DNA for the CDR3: TGCAGTGCTAGAGAGGGGACAGCTGGAAACACCATATATTTT. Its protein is CSAREGTAGNTIYF.

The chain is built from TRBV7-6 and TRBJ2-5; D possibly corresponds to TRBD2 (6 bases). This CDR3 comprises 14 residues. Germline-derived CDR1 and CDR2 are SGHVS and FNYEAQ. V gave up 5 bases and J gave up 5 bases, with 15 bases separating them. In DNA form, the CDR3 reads TGTGCCAGCAGCCAGACACCGGGGGTGGAGACCCAGTACTTC. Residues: CASSQTPGVETQYF.

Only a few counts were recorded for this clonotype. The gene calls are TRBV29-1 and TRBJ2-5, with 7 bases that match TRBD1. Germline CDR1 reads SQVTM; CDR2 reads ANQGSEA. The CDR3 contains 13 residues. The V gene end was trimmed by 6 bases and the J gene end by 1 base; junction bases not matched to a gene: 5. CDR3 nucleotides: TGCAGCGTGCCACAGGGGCCCCAAGAGACCCAGTACTTC. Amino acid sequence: CSVPQGPQETQYF. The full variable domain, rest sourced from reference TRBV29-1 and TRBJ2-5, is SAVISQKPSRDICQRGTSLTIQCQVDSQVTMMFWYRQQPGQSLTLIATANQGSEATYESGFVIDKFPISRPNLTFSTLTVSNMSPEDSSIYLCSVPQGPQETQYFGPGTRLLVL.

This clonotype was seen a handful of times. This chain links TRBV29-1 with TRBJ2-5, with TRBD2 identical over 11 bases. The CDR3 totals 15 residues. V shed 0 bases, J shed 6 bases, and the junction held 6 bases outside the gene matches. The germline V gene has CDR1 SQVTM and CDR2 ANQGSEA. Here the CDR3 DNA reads TGCAGCGTTGAAGATCGTAGCGGGAGGGGAAAGACCCAGTACTTC. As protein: CSVEDRSGRGKTQYF.

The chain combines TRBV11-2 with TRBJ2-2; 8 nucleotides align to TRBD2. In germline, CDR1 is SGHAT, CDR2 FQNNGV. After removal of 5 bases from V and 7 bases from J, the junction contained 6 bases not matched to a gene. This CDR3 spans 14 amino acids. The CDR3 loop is CASSLSGIHGELFF. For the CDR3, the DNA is TGTGCCAGCAGCCTTAGCGGGATTCACGGGGAGCTGTTTTTT. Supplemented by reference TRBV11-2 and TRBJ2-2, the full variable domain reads EAGVAQSPRYKIIEKRQSVAFWCNPISGHATLYWYQQILGQGPKLLIQFQNNGVVDDSQLPKDRFSAERLKGVDSTLKIQPAKLEDSAVYLCASSLSGIHGELFFGEGSRLTVL.

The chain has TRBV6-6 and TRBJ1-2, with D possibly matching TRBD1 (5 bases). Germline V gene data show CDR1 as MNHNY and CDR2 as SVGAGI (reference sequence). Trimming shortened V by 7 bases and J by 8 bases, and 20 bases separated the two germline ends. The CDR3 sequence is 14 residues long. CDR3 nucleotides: TGTGCCAGCACTTATGGGGCCCAGGCTGGAGGCTACACCTTC. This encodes CASTYGAQAGGYTF.

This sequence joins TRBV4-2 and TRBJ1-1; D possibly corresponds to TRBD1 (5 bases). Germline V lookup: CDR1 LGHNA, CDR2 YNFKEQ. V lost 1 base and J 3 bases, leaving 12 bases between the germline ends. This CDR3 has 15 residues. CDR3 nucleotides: TGTGCCAGCAGCCAAGCAAGGGGCTGGGACACTGAAGCTTTCTTT. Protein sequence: CASSQARGWDTEAFF.

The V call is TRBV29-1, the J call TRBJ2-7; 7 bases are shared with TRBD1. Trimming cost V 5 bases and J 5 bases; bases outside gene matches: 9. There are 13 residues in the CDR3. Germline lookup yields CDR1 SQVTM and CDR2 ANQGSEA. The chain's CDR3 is CSVLGTANNEQYF. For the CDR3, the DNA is TGCAGCGTTTTGGGGACAGCCAACAACGAGCAGTACTTC.

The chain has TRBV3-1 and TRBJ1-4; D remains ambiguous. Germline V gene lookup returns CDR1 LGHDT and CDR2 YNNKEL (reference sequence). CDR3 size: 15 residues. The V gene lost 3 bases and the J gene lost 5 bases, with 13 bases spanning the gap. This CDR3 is CASSHRIQWNEKLFF. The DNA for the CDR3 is TGTGCCAGCAGCCATAGGATCCAGTGGAATGAAAAACTGTTTTTT.

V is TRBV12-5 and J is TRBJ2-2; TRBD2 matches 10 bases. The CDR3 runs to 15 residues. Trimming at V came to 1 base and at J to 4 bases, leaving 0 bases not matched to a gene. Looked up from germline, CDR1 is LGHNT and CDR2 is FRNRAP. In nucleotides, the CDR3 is TGTGCTAGTGGTTTGGGGACTAGCGGCACCGGGGAGCTGTTTTTT. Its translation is CASGLGTSGTGELFF.

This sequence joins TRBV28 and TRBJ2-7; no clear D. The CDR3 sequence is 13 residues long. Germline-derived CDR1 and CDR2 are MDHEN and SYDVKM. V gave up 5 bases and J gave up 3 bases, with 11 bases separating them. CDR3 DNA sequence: TGTGCCAGCAGTACCCGGGCTAACTACGAGCAGTACTTC. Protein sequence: CASSTRANYEQYF.

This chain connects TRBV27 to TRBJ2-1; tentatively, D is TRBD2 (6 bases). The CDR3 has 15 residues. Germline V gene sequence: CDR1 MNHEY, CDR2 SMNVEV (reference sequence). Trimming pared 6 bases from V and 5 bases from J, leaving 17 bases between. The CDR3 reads CASRGLGTLNNEQFF. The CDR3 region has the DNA TGTGCCAGCAGGGGGTTGGGGACTTTAAACAATGAGCAGTTCTTC.

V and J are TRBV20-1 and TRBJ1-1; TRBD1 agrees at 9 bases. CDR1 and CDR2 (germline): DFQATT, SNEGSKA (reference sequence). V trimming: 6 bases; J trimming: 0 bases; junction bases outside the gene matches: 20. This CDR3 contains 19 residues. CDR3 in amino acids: CSAKSGTGSTLGLNTEAFF. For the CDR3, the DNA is TGCAGTGCGAAATCCGGGACAGGGAGCACCCTGGGGTTGAACACTGAAGCTTTCTTT.

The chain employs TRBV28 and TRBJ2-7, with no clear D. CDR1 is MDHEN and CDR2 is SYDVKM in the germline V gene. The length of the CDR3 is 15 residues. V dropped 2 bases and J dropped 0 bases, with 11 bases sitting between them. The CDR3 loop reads CASSLPPAASYEQYF. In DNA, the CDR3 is TGTGCCAGCAGTTTACCCCCGGCAGCCTCCTACGAGCAGTACTTC.